This T cell receptor beta chain was identified in a study of Tregs in tolerant kidney transplant recipients. Overall study findings and caveats: The most relevant donor-specific Treg TCRbeta repertoire apparently came from expansion with activated donor B cells. Biological reproducibility was not directly addressed, but technical replication error appeared minimal.

Data came from immunoSEQ multiplex PCR; TCRdb stores just in-frame clones and leaves some out. The table records some 68,000 clones, roughly 84% of them present only once. Unstimulated regulatory T cells (CD4+CD25+CD127-), CD4+CD25- non-regulatory cells, CD4 and CD8 cells were FACS-sorted from thawed PBMCs. Of note for this clone: The antigen is not known.

The sample consisted of CD4+ T cells from blood. The receptor was derived from a human donor in good health.

The CDR3 nucleotides read TGTGCCAGCAGCAGGACAGTGCAAGAGACCCAGTACTTC. This translates into CASSRTVQETQYF. The chain couples TRBV5-6 to TRBJ2-5; the D gene is possibly TRBD1 (6 bases). There are 13 residues in the CDR3. CDR1 is SGHDT and CDR2 is YYEEEE in the germline V gene. Trimming cost V 4 bases and J 2 bases, with 9 bases left between them.